The TCR beta chain under discussion was sequenced for a study of T cell repertoires in cytomegalovirus infection. For the study at large: Signatures in public TCR beta sequences pointed to both CMV infection and matching HLA type. Study outcomes and limitations: There were HLA-C-restricted CMV-specific TCR beta clonotypes dominating the ex vivo response. Individuals carrying CMV plus the relevant HLA were identified by cumulative frequency of public TCR beta families.

Each CDR3 protein is one row after TCRdb ran MiXCR on the reads. The repertoire includes about 250,000 distinct CDR3 sequences, roughly an eighth of them detected once, and 1.5% to 2% sits in the top ten. Germline loops: CDR1 MNHEY, CDR2 SMNVEV (reference sequence). The CDR3 loop spans 14 amino acids. V was trimmed by 5 bases and J by 1 base, leaving 11 bases between them. Turning to this clonotype: What it binds is unknown.

The sequenced material came from PBMCs. This chain connects TRBV27 to TRBJ1-1; D ambiguous. The origin of this receptor is a human donor in good health (CMV status not recorded). Some clones in this sample may be carry-over from other donors' samples. The CDR3 nucleotides are TGTGCCAGCAGTGATCCGGGCTGGAACACTGAAGCTTTCTTT. Amino acid sequence: CASSDPGWNTEAFF.